One sample yielded the 31 T cell receptor beta chains listed below, sequenced in a study of early T cells in non-severe SARS-CoV-2 infection. TCRdb reanalysed the 5' RACE reads using MiXCR and keeps one entry per CDR3 protein. This sample has approximately 58,000 distinct CDR3 sequences, with 11% found just once. Sequenced input: whole blood. The receptor set was obtained from an adult who was a healthcare worker with PCR-confirmed SARS-CoV-2 infection or an uninfected control (not recorded which).

This clonotype was recorded many times. The rearrangement links TRBV7-2 to TRBJ1-2; 8 bases align to TRBD1. CDR3 length equals 16 residues. V dropped 6 bases and J dropped 0; count of bases not matched to a gene: 9. CDR1 SGHTA and CDR2 FQGNSA come from the germline V gene. The CDR3 nucleotides are TGTGCCAGCAGTTCCTTCCGGACAGGGCCTAACTATGGCTACACCTTC. Translation gives CASSSFRTGPNYGYTF.

The gene calls are TRBV28 and TRBJ2-7, with TRBD2 matching 8 bases. The length of the CDR3 is 14 residues. Trimming at V came to 3 bases and at J to 7 bases, leaving 8 bases not matched to a gene. Per the germline V gene, CDR1 is MDHEN and CDR2 is SYDVKM. This chain's CDR3 is CASSLVAGPIEQYF. CDR3 DNA sequence: TGTGCCAGCAGTTTGGTAGCGGGGCCTATTGAGCAGTACTTC.

Ten or more counts support this clonotype. V gene TRBV20-1 combines with J gene TRBJ2-2; the D is unclear. Germline V gene lookup returns CDR1 DFQATT and CDR2 SNEGSKA (reference sequence). The CDR3 runs to 15 residues. V lost 0 bases to trimming and J lost 6 bases, with 14 bases between them. In DNA form, the CDR3 reads TGCAGTGCTAGAGATCCATCGACTCCTCCCGGGGAGCTGTTTTTT. Its translation is CSARDPSTPPGELFF.

This clonotype turned up a few times. The gene calls are TRBV7-9 and TRBJ2-1, with a weak D call TRBD2 (5 bases). Germline loops: CDR1 SEHNR, CDR2 FQNEAQ (reference sequence). There are 17 residues in the CDR3. Trimming removed 6 bases at V and 0 bases at J, with 18 bases between. The CDR3 bases are TGTGCCAGCAGGGAGGCCAGCCGCAAAAGCTCCTACAATGAGCAGTTCTTC. Translating gives CASREASRKSSYNEQFF. The variable domain in full, completed from reference TRBV7-9 and TRBJ2-1, reads DTGVSQNPRHKITKRGQNVTFRCDPISEHNRLYWYRQTLGQGPEFLTYFQNEAQLEKSRLLSDRFSAERPKGSFSTLEIQRTEQGDSAMYLCASREASRKSSYNEQFFGPGTRLTVL.

The chain has TRBV3-1 and TRBJ2-2; the D is unclear. The germline V gene encodes CDR1 LGHDT and CDR2 YNNKEL (reference sequence). The CDR3 covers 16 residues. V was clipped by 0 bases and J by 1 base, with 9 bases between them. CDR3 in DNA: TGTGCCAGCAGCCAAGATCTGGGAAAGAACACCGGGGAGCTGTTTTTT. It yields the protein CASSQDLGKNTGELFF.

There are a few counts of this clonotype. V is TRBV9 and J is TRBJ2-3; D call uncertain. Germline V gives CDR1 SGDLS, CDR2 YYNGEE. V lost 1 base and J 7 bases, leaving 4 bases between the germline ends. The CDR3 is 11 amino acids. The CDR3: CASSVLNTQYF. The DNA of the CDR3 is TGTGCCAGCAGCGTACTTAATACGCAGTATTTT.

The sample holds a few counts of this clonotype. The rearrangement uses TRBV10-3 and TRBJ2-5; the D gene is possibly TRBD2 (6 bases). V was clipped by 3 bases and J by 4 bases, with 15 bases between them. This CDR3 contains 15 residues. Looked up from germline, CDR1 is ENHRY and CDR2 is SYGVKD. The CDR3 region is CAISDGDSSGETQYF. In DNA, the CDR3 is TGTGCCATCAGTGATGGGGACTCTTCCGGAGAGACCCAGTACTTC.

The CDR3 protein is CASSLGIGNQPQHF. CDR3 DNA: TGTGCCAGTAGTTTGGGGATCGGCAATCAGCCCCAGCATTTT. The chain uses TRBV19 and TRBJ1-5, with D hard to call. In germline, CDR1 is LNHDA, CDR2 SQIVND (reference sequence). The CDR3 sequence is 14 residues long. The ends were cut back, 5 bases at V and 2 bases at J, with 10 bases in the middle.

This clonotype has just a few counts. J is TRBJ2-6 and V is TRBV28, with 8 bases aligning to TRBD1. Trimming took 6 bases from V and 2 from J; bases not matched to a gene: 3. Germline loops: CDR1 MDHEN, CDR2 SYDVKM. CDR3 size: 15 residues. The CDR3 sequence is CASRRTGPGANVLTF. CDR3 nucleotides: TGTGCCAGCAGACGGACAGGGCCTGGGGCCAACGTCCTGACTTTC.

Ten or more counts support this clonotype. The chain employs TRBV4-2 and TRBJ2-3; 8 bases align to TRBD2. Germline-derived CDR1 and CDR2 are LGHNA and YNFKEQ. With V trimmed by 4 bases and J by 5 bases, 11 bases remained unmatched. This CDR3 comprises 16 residues. The CDR3 here is CASSRDLAGPQDTQYF. CDR3 nucleotides: TGTGCCAGCAGCCGAGATTTAGCGGGACCACAAGATACGCAGTATTTT.

At least ten counts were recorded for this clonotype. The V gene is TRBV6-2 or TRBV6-3, the J gene TRBJ1-6; 9 nucleotides line up with TRBD1. Germline trimming cut 2 bases from V and 7 bases from J; bases unmatched to any gene: 0. Germline values: CDR1 MNHEY, CDR2 SVGEGT. There are 14 residues in the CDR3. The CDR3 DNA sequence: TGTGCCAGCAGTTACGGGACAGGGAATTCACCCCTCCACTTT. Translated: CASSYGTGNSPLHF.

Ten or more counts support this clonotype. V is TRBV20-1 and J is TRBJ1-1, with D hard to call. Between the trimmed V and J ends, which lost 3 bases and 1 base, there was a span of 12 bases. CDR3 size: 14 residues. Germline CDR1 reads DFQATT; CDR2 reads SNEGSKA (reference sequence). This CDR3 is CSARGQAGNTEAFF. In nucleotides, the CDR3 is TGCAGTGCTAGGGGCCAGGCGGGGAACACTGAAGCTTTCTTT.

This clonotype has ten or more counts. The chain joins TRBV5-1 to TRBJ2-3; tentative D call: TRBD2 (5 bases). Germline V gene data show CDR1 as SGHRS and CDR2 as YFSETQ. The V gene lost 2 bases and the J gene lost 2 bases, with 12 bases spanning the gap. CDR3 length equals 15 residues. As DNA, the CDR3 is TGCGCCAGCAGCTTCATCGGGAATCCCACAGATACGCAGTATTTT. Amino acids: CASSFIGNPTDTQYF. Full variable domain (rest looked up from reference TRBV5-1 and TRBJ2-3): KAGVTQTPRYLIKTRGQQVTLSCSPISGHRSVSWYQQTPGQGLQFLFEYFSETQRNKGNFPGRFSGRQFSNSRSEMNVSTLELGDSALYLCASSFIGNPTDTQYFGPGTRLTVL.

In this sample, this clonotype turned up many times. The CDR3 DNA reads TGTGCCAGCAGTGAAGAGGGTGTGAGCAATCAGCCCCAGCATTTT. As protein: CASSEEGVSNQPQHF. The rearrangement uses TRBV2 and TRBJ1-5, with unresolved D. This CDR3 comprises 15 residues. Trimming stripped 1 base from V and 1 base from J, with 8 bases between. In germline, CDR1 is SNHLY, CDR2 FYNNEI.

This clonotype was observed many times. The chain couples TRBV28 to TRBJ2-1; D possibly corresponds to TRBD2 (5 bases). The V gene lost 1 base and the J gene lost 14 bases, with 12 bases spanning the gap. Germline CDR1 reads MDHEN; CDR2 reads SYDVKM. The CDR3 runs 12 residues. The CDR3: CASSLLRGRKFF. CDR3 nucleotide sequence: TGTGCCAGCAGTTTATTACGCGGGCGCAAGTTCTTC.

As regards this clonotype: Because the CDR3 is missing its conserved closing phenylalanine or tryptophan, this is likely a read error. The J gene is TRBJ2-7, the V gene TRBV25-1; perhaps D is TRBD1 or TRBD2 (5 bases each). The CDR3 length is 11 residues. Trimming pared 7 bases from V and 6 bases from J, leaving 10 bases between. The V gene's germline CDR1 is MGHDK and CDR2 SYGVNS. This chain's CDR3 is CASKVGVEQYI. For the CDR3, the DNA is TGTGCCAGCAAGGTGGGGGTCGAGCAGTACATC.

This chain connects TRBV2 to TRBJ2-7; the D gene is possibly TRBD2 (5 bases). The CDR3 is 13 residues long. Germline V gene lookup returns CDR1 SNHLY and CDR2 FYNNEI. Trimming took off 7 bases at V and 7 bases at J, with 17 bases between the two ends. CDR3 sequence reads: CASTGMEALEQYF. DNA of the CDR3: TGTGCCAGCACTGGTATGGAGGCCCTGGAGCAGTACTTC. The variable domain in full, with the rest retrieved from reference TRBV2 and TRBJ2-7, is EPEVTQTPSHQVTQMGQEVILRCVPISNHLYFYWYRQILGQKVEFLVSFYNNEISEKSEIFDDQFSVERPDGSNFTLKIRSTKLEDSAMYFCASTGMEALEQYFGPGTRLTVT.

At least ten counts were recorded for this clonotype. The rearrangement uses TRBV29-1 and TRBJ1-1; D is uncertain. The germline gives CDR1 SQVTM, CDR2 ANQGSEA. The CDR3 is 12 residues long. V gave up 3 bases and J gave up 2 bases, with 7 bases separating them. CDR3 amino acids: CSVESGNTEAFF. The DNA of the CDR3 is TGCAGCGTTGAGTCAGGCAACACTGAAGCTTTCTTT.

This clonotype showed up many times. The chain has TRBV11-2 and TRBJ2-2; TRBD2 agrees at 14 bases. V lost 5 bases to trimming and J lost 5 bases; unmatched junction nucleotides: 10. The CDR3 runs 18 residues. Per the germline V gene, CDR1 is SGHAT and CDR2 is FQNNGV. CDR3 amino acids: CASSHFRTSGRRTGELFF. CDR3 DNA sequence: TGTGCCAGCAGCCACTTTCGGACTAGCGGGAGGAGGACCGGGGAGCTGTTTTTT.

V usage is TRBV5-1 and J usage is TRBJ2-5; weak D call: TRBD1 (5 bases). This CDR3 region has 14 residues. Trimming removed 4 bases at V and 2 bases at J, with 12 bases between. The V gene's germline CDR1 is SGHRS and CDR2 YFSETQ. CDR3 residues: CASSPPGLQETQYF. The DNA for the CDR3 is TGCGCCAGCAGCCCCCCAGGGTTGCAAGAGACCCAGTACTTC.

The chain has TRBV2 and TRBJ2-5; 11 nucleotides align to TRBD2. The CDR3 length is 16 residues. Trimming cost V 7 bases and J 0 bases; bases outside gene matches: 7. CDR1 is SNHLY and CDR2 is FYNNEI in the germline V gene. The CDR3 sequence: CASTRASGGYQETQYF. The DNA for the CDR3 is TGTGCCAGCACCAGGGCTAGCGGGGGGTACCAAGAGACCCAGTACTTC.

The sample holds many counts of this clonotype. The genes are TRBV30 and TRBJ1-6, with D uncertain. Trimming cost V 2 bases and J 9 bases, with 8 bases left between them. Per germline, CDR1 GTSNPN and CDR2 SVGIG (reference sequence). The CDR3 is 12 residues long. CDR3: CAWSLVGSPLHF. The CDR3 DNA is TGTGCCTGGAGTCTAGTTGGTTCACCCCTCCACTTT.

There are many counts of this clonotype. The chain couples TRBV3-1 to TRBJ2-3, with 9 bases lining up with TRBD2. Trimming at V came to 1 base and at J to 3 bases, leaving 8 bases not matched to a gene. This CDR3 comprises 17 residues. CDR1 is LGHDT, CDR2 YNNKEL, per germline (reference sequence). The CDR3 DNA reads as TGTGCCAGCAGCCAAGTGAGCGGGGGGTCCACGACAGATACGCAGTATTTT. This translates into CASSQVSGGSTTDTQYF.

This clonotype has just a few counts. V is TRBV3-1 and J is TRBJ2-5; 10 positions agree with TRBD2. The CDR3 runs to 16 residues. Germline assignment: CDR1 LGHDT and CDR2 YNNKEL (reference sequence). J was trimmed by 2 bases and V by 1 base; bases with no gene match: 4. CDR3 amino acids: CASSQVATSGQETQYF. CDR3 bases: TGTGCCAGCAGCCAAGTTGCGACTAGCGGGCAAGAGACCCAGTACTTC.

The sample holds many counts of this clonotype. CDR3 residues: CATSDPDATSTDTQYF. In DNA form, the CDR3 reads TGTGCCACCAGTGATCCCGATGCTACTAGCACAGATACGCAGTATTTT. The genes are TRBV24-1 and TRBJ2-3, with D unresolved. Deletions cut 3 bases from V and 0 bases from J, with 12 bases between. There are 16 residues in the CDR3. Germline V lookup: CDR1 KGHDR, CDR2 SFDVKD.

This clonotype was found a few times. The chain couples TRBV4-2 to TRBJ1-2, with D possibly TRBD1 on 6 matching bases. Trimming pared 5 bases from V and 6 bases from J, leaving 10 bases between. Looked up from germline, CDR1 is LGHNA and CDR2 is YNFKEQ. CDR3 size: 12 residues. CDR3 sequence: CASSGRTDGYTF. The CDR3 nucleotides read TGTGCCAGCAGCGGACGGACAGATGGCTACACCTTC.

This clonotype occurred many times. This rearrangement joins TRBV5-6 to TRBJ2-6; D unclear. The germline V and J ends were trimmed by 5 bases and 0 bases, with 3 bases remaining between them. CDR1 SGHDT and CDR2 YYEEEE come from the germline V gene. This CDR3 has 13 amino acids. CDR3 amino acids: CASRTSGANVLTF. The CDR3 region has the DNA TGTGCCAGCAGAACCTCTGGGGCCAACGTCCTGACTTTC.

This clonotype was observed many times. The chain couples TRBV28 to TRBJ1-3; D is unclear. The CDR3 has 16 amino acids. The germline gives CDR1 MDHEN, CDR2 SYDVKM. The V and J ends lost 4 bases and 3 bases respectively, with 16 bases between them. The chain's CDR3 is CASSSPGSRVGNTIYF. CDR3 nucleotides: TGTGCCAGCAGTTCCCCGGGGTCGAGGGTTGGAAACACCATATATTTT.

This clonotype was counted a few times. The V call is TRBV11-2, the J call TRBJ2-1, with unresolved D. The V gene's germline CDR1 is SGHAT and CDR2 FQNNGV. The CDR3 covers 12 residues. Trimming left V 4 bases short and J 5 bases short, with 6 bases between. This chain's CDR3 is CASSSTDNEQFF. The CDR3 DNA reads as TGTGCCAGCAGCTCGACCGACAATGAGCAGTTCTTC.

This clonotype was observed at least ten times. The chain combines TRBV3-1 with TRBJ1-5; 10 bases line up with TRBD1. Germline assignment: CDR1 LGHDT and CDR2 YNNKEL (reference sequence). The V gene end was trimmed by 1 base and the J gene end by 3 bases; junction bases not matched to a gene: 9. The CDR3 totals 18 residues. The CDR3 nucleotides read TGTGCCAGCAGCCAAGGCCCCTTGACAGGGGGCAACAATCAGCCCCAGCATTTT. Amino acids: CASSQGPLTGGNNQPQHF.

This clonotype was counted many times. The chain recombines TRBV12-3 or TRBV12-4 with TRBJ2-1, with D tentatively TRBD1 or TRBD2 (6 bases each). The CDR3 is 15 residues long. V lost 3 bases, J lost 5 bases, and 14 bases lay in between. CDR3 sequence (DNA): TGTGCCAGCAGTTTTCTAGGGGGGCTCGACAATGAGCAGTTCTTC. Protein: CASSFLGGLDNEQFF.